These 25 T cell receptor beta chains were sequenced from one sample in a study of Tregs in tolerant kidney transplant recipients. The data were produced by immunoSEQ multiplex PCR, yet TCRdb's version contains in-frame clones alone and is incomplete. The sample yields fewer than 100,000 clones, approximately 93% seen once. The sample was CD4+ T cells from blood, taken before the transplant. These receptors were taken from a human donor who received a combined kidney and bone marrow transplant.

V is TRBV27 and J is TRBJ2-7, with D tentatively TRBD1 (6 bases). Germline V gene lookup returns CDR1 MNHEY and CDR2 SMNVEV (reference sequence). The CDR3 consists of 16 residues. V was shortened by 3 bases and J by 0 bases, with 15 bases between the two germline ends. CDR3 nucleotides: TGTGCCAGCAGTTTTGATGGCAGGGGTTCCTCCTACGAGCAGTACTTC. It codes for CASSFDGRGSSYEQYF.

This sequence joins TRBV4-3 and TRBJ2-1, with 10 bases identical to TRBD2. V was pared by 1 base and J by 1 base, with 7 bases of the junction left unmatched. Germline-derived CDR1 and CDR2 are LGHNA and YSLEER. This CDR3 is 18 amino acids long. In nucleotides, the CDR3 is TGCGCCAGCAGCCAAGGTGAACCGGGACTAGCGTCCTACAATGAGCAGTTCTTC. Its translation is CASSQGEPGLASYNEQFF.

The rearrangement uses TRBV5-1 and TRBJ2-7; a weak D match, TRBD2 (7 bases). Trimming cost V 4 bases and J 4 bases, with 21 bases left between them. From germline, CDR1 is SGHRS and CDR2 YFSETQ. CDR3 length equals 16 residues. As DNA, the CDR3 is TGCGCCAGCAGCCCAAGGGGGGGGACGCCGGGGTACGAGCAGTACTTC. Protein product: CASSPRGGTPGYEQYF.

The gene calls are TRBV29-1 and TRBJ2-3; D may be TRBD2 (5 bases). The CDR3 consists of 13 residues. Trimming pared 3 bases from V and 3 bases from J, leaving 10 bases between. The germline gives CDR1 SQVTM, CDR2 ANQGSEA. The CDR3 coding sequence is TGCAGCGTTGAGCGATTAGCGACAGATACGCAGTATTTT. Translating it yields CSVERLATDTQYF.

The gene calls are TRBV30 and TRBJ2-1, with a tentative D call TRBD2 (6 bases). In germline, CDR1 is GTSNPN, CDR2 SVGIG (reference sequence). V shed 4 bases and J shed 6 bases, with 16 bases lying between them. This CDR3 spans 14 amino acids. The CDR3, as DNA: TGTGCCTGGATTAGTCAACTAGCTGGCAATGAGCAGTTCTTC. It codes for CAWISQLAGNEQFF.

This chain links TRBV5-6 with TRBJ2-7; 14 nucleotides match TRBD2. Germline values: CDR1 SGHDT, CDR2 YYEEEE. V gave up 2 bases and J gave up 3 bases; unmatched junction bases: 1. The length of the CDR3 is 15 residues. For the CDR3, the DNA is TGTGCCAGCAGCTTCGGACTAGCGGGAGGCTACGAGCAGTACTTC. Its protein product is CASSFGLAGGYEQYF.

This clone occurred once. The rearrangement links TRBV5-1 to TRBJ2-1; D is unclear. The CDR3 has 15 amino acids. V dropped 3 bases and J dropped 0 bases, with 10 bases sitting between them. CDR1 is SGHRS, CDR2 YFSETQ, per germline. The CDR3 DNA follows: TGCGCCAGCAGCTCCCAACCGAGCTCCTACAATGAGCAGTTCTTC. Protein sequence: CASSSQPSSYNEQFF.

The gene calls are TRBV5-6 and TRBJ2-2, with TRBD2 identical over 8 bases. Germline lookup yields CDR1 SGHDT and CDR2 YYEEEE. V lost 0 bases, J lost 5 bases, and 9 bases stayed unmatched. The CDR3 totals 17 residues. The CDR3, as DNA: TGTGCCAGCAGCTTGGCTGCCGGGCTAGCGGGTACCGGGGAGCTGTTTTTT. This codes for CASSLAAGLAGTGELFF.

This chain joins TRBV28 and TRBJ1-5; maybe TRBD1 (5 bases). In germline, CDR1 is MDHEN, CDR2 SYDVKM. The CDR3 sequence is 16 residues long. Trimming left V 5 bases short and J 1 base short, with 15 bases between. The CDR3 reads CASSTPRGLSNQPQHF. The DNA of the CDR3 is TGTGCCAGCAGTACTCCTCGGGGGTTGAGCAATCAGCCCCAGCATTTT.

This sequence joins TRBV7-9 and TRBJ2-5; 8 bases are a match to TRBD1. This CDR3 region has 18 residues. With V trimmed by 1 base and J by 4 bases, 14 bases remained unmatched. Germline-derived CDR1 and CDR2 are SEHNR and FQNEAQ (reference sequence). CDR3 sequence reads: CASSLDVFRGRGPETQYF. The DNA of the CDR3 is TGTGCCAGCAGCTTAGATGTATTCAGGGGGCGAGGACCAGAGACCCAGTACTTC.

The chain couples TRBV4-2 to TRBJ1-1; D is perhaps TRBD1 (5 bases). This CDR3 is built from 13 residues. Trimming took off 2 bases at V and 8 bases at J, with 12 bases between the two ends. The germline gives CDR1 LGHNA, CDR2 YNFKEQ. The CDR3 bases are TGTGCCAGCAGCCAAATTTCGAACAGGGAAGCTTTCTTT. This encodes CASSQISNREAFF.

Comment on this clone: Sequence at one end of the junction differs from germline and may be a read error. This rearrangement joins TRBV2 to TRBJ2-5; 9 nucleotides agree with TRBD2. Germline CDR1 SNHLY, CDR2 FYNNEI. The CDR3 is 15 amino acids. DNA of the CDR3: TGTGCCAGCAATCTCAGCGGGGGGACAAGAGAGGCCCAGTACTTC. It yields the protein CASNLSGGTREAQYF.

V and J are TRBV7-2 and TRBJ1-5; D not certain. Looked up from germline, CDR1 is SGHTA and CDR2 is FQGNSA. The V end was cut by 1 base, the J end by 1 base, with 5 bases between. The CDR3 has 14 amino acids. The CDR3 region is CASSLELSNQPQHF. The CDR3 nucleotides read TGTGCCAGCAGCTTAGAGCTCAGCAATCAGCCCCAGCATTTT.

This chain links TRBV18 with TRBJ2-3, with 7 nucleotides matching TRBD2. Germline trimming cut 2 bases from V and 0 bases from J; bases unmatched to any gene: 8. Germline CDR1 is KGHSH and CDR2 is LQKENI. The CDR3 runs to 17 residues. The CDR3 reads CASSPAGSGSSTDTQYF. The CDR3 bases are TGTGCCAGCTCACCAGCTGGTAGCGGGTCTAGCACAGATACGCAGTATTTT.

The V call is TRBV5-6, the J call TRBJ1-2; D gene uncertain. The germline CDR1 and CDR2 sequences are SGHDT and YYEEEE. Trimming left V 2 bases short and J 6 bases short, with 23 bases between. This CDR3 spans 17 amino acids. The CDR3 spells CASSFETSGSPYHGYTF. DNA of the CDR3: TGTGCCAGCAGCTTCGAAACTAGTGGGTCCCCGTATCATGGCTACACCTTC.

The rearrangement links TRBV7-2 to TRBJ2-7; 10 bases map to TRBD2. Germline CDR1 is SGHTA and CDR2 is FQGNSA. The CDR3 loop spans 15 amino acids. After removal of 2 bases from V and 3 bases from J, the junction contained 4 bases not matched to a gene. Here the CDR3 reads CASSLWTSGNYEQYF. The CDR3 DNA reads as TGTGCCAGCAGCTTATGGACTAGCGGTAACTACGAGCAGTACTTC.

V gene TRBV9 combines with J gene TRBJ2-3; a possible D gene is TRBD2 (8 bases). This CDR3 has 15 amino acids. Looked up from germline, CDR1 is SGDLS and CDR2 is YYNGEE. V was clipped by 3 bases and J by 7 bases, with 18 bases between them. The CDR3 sequence: CASSAGGEGANTQYF. CDR3 DNA sequence: TGTGCCAGCAGCGCGGGGGGGGAGGGGGCGAATACGCAGTATTTT.

V is TRBV29-1 and J is TRBJ2-2; D might be TRBD1 (6 bases). The germline V and J ends were trimmed by 6 bases and 0 bases, with 14 bases remaining between them. The germline V gene has CDR1 SQVTM and CDR2 ANQGSEA. The CDR3 loop spans 15 amino acids. The CDR3: CSVKGHPTNTGELFF. In DNA form, the CDR3 reads TGCAGCGTGAAGGGACACCCTACGAACACCGGGGAGCTGTTTTTT.

The chain combines TRBV29-1 with TRBJ2-3; D unclear. The CDR3 spans 12 residues. Germline V gene data show CDR1 as SQVTM and CDR2 as ANQGSEA. Trimming left V 3 bases short and J 4 bases short, with 8 bases between. The DNA for the CDR3 is TGCAGCGTTGACACAGACGCAGATACGCAGTATTTT. Its translation is CSVDTDADTQYF.

This clone appeared once. V and J are TRBV11-2 and TRBJ1-2; 8 nucleotides line up with TRBD1. J lost 8 bases, V lost 1 base, and 9 bases had no gene match. The CDR3 spans 15 residues. Germline values: CDR1 SGHAT, CDR2 FQNNGV. The CDR3 sequence is CASSLGLQGATGYTF. The CDR3 DNA reads as TGTGCCAGCAGCTTAGGTCTGCAGGGGGCGACGGGCTACACCTTC. The whole variable domain, filled in from reference TRBV11-2 and TRBJ1-2, reads EAGVAQSPRYKIIEKRQSVAFWCNPISGHATLYWYQQILGQGPKLLIQFQNNGVVDDSQLPKDRFSAERLKGVDSTLKIQPAKLEDSAVYLCASSLGLQGATGYTFGSGTRLTVV.

The V gene is TRBV30, the J gene TRBJ2-3, with a tentative D call TRBD1 (6 bases). The CDR3 length is 16 residues. Trimming took 2 bases from V and 4 from J, leaving 19 bases between them. Germline CDR1 GTSNPN, CDR2 SVGIG (reference sequence). The chain's CDR3 is CAWSRSRDPGADTQYF. CDR3 DNA sequence: TGTGCCTGGAGTCGTAGTCGGGACCCAGGGGCAGATACGCAGTATTTT.

The CDR3 nucleotides read TGTGCCAGCTTAGAGGAGTGGAGCACTGAAGCTTTCTTT. Its protein product is CASLEEWSTEAFF. V usage is TRBV2 and J usage is TRBJ1-1; D is undetermined. Germline CDR1 reads SNHLY; CDR2 reads FYNNEI. Trimming pared 8 bases from V and 4 bases from J, leaving 14 bases between. CDR3 length equals 13 residues.

This clone appeared once. The chain uses TRBV9 and TRBJ1-2; 9 bases fit TRBD1. Germline CDR1 reads SGDLS; CDR2 reads YYNGEE. The junction had 7 bases not matched to a gene; V was cut back by 0 bases and J by 4 bases. The CDR3 contains 16 residues. CDR3 sequence (DNA): TGTGCCAGCAGCGTAGGAAGACAGGGGGGAATCTATGGCTACACCTTC. It encodes CASSVGRQGGIYGYTF.

This clone has a single count. The J gene is TRBJ1-5, the V gene TRBV11-2; 10 nucleotides line up with TRBD1. The V segment lost 5 bases and the J segment 7 bases; nucleotides outside the gene matches: 5. This CDR3 contains 14 residues. The germline gives CDR1 SGHAT, CDR2 FQNNGV. The CDR3 DNA sequence: TGTGCCAGCAGCCGGGACAGGGGAGGGCAGCCCCAGCATTTT. Its protein product is CASSRDRGGQPQHF.

The CDR3, as DNA: TGTGCCAGCAGCCGCCGTCTAGCGGGAGTAGCTGAGCAGTTCTTC. Protein product: CASSRRLAGVAEQFF. The V call is TRBV6-5, the J call TRBJ2-1; 10 bases fit TRBD2. CDR3 size: 15 residues. V trimming: 6 bases; J trimming: 9 bases; junction bases outside the gene matches: 11. The V gene's germline CDR1 is MNHEY and CDR2 SVGAGI.